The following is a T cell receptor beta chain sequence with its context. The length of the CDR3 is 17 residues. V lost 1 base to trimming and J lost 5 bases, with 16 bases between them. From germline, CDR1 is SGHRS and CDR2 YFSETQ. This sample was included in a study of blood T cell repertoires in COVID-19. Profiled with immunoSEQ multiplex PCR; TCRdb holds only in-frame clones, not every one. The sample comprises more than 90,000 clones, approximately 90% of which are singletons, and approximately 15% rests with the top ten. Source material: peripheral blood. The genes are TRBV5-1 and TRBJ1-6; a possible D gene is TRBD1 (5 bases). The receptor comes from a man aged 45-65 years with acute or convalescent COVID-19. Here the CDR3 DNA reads TGCGCCAGCAGCTTGTCTGCCGTCGGCAGGGATAATTCACCCCTCCACTTT. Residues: CASSLSAVGRDNSPLHF.